The present entry profiles one T cell receptor beta chain with its context. A second PCR, run for roughly 7 to 12 cycles, used a sample-barcoded 5' primer plus a J-beta primer mix. TCRdb reprocessed the 5' RACE reads via MiXCR and lists one record per CDR3 protein. This table holds 450,000 to 600,000 distinct CDR3 sequences, 27% found once. The data are from a study of blood T cells in healthy people across ages. Study information: About one barcoded TCR beta cDNA was captured per two T cells.

The extraction recovered at least 5 micrograms of total RNA per sample. The CDR3 spans 16 residues. Trimming cost V 3 bases and J 3 bases; bases outside gene matches: 9. Germline CDR1 DFQATT, CDR2 SNEGSKA (reference sequence). These same records also appear under a second study, on T cells of mothers and their children. That source reports: A few healthy Caucasian mothers gave samples, and so did their six children. Using around 1.5 ug per 15 ul, all extracted RNA underwent cDNA synthesis.

The receptor was derived from a boy aged 2 to 9 in good health. The sample consisted of blood. V usage is TRBV20-1 and J usage is TRBJ2-4; 9 positions match TRBD2. The CDR3: CSARREGAMGKNIQYF. DNA for the CDR3: TGCAGTGCTAGGCGGGAGGGGGCAATGGGCAAAAACATTCAGTACTTC.